This entry describes one T cell receptor (beta chain). Antigen specificity is unknown. CDR1 is SGHNT and CDR2 is YYREEE in the germline V gene (reference sequence). The CDR3 runs 12 residues. Trimming took off 0 bases at V and 7 bases at J, with 8 bases between the two ends. TCRdb's copy holds only in-frame clones and misses some; the assay was immunoSEQ multiplex PCR. The sample lists over 100,000 clones, about 89% seen once, with 5% to 6.5% in the top ten. The data belong to a study of T cell responses to AZD1222 COVID-19 vaccine. Study overall: Pooling of second doses given at about 4 or about 12 weeks was done. Findings and limits, study-wide: Mapped onto spike, vaccine-associated CD4 TCRs spanned it and were dominant at 160-218 and 743-854. White British donors predominated, females outnumbered males, and clonal diversity was possibly underestimated.

The sample was peripheral blood, taken on day 0 of AZD1222 vaccination. The chain recombines TRBV5-4 with TRBJ2-7; D remains ambiguous. This TCR was sampled from an adult in good health. This CDR3 is CASSLGVEEQYF. In nucleotides, the CDR3 is TGTGCCAGCAGCTTGGGGGTCGAGGAGCAGTACTTC.